This T cell receptor (beta chain) was sequenced in a study of OX40 agonist ivuxolimab in advanced cancers. This table comes from immunoSEQ multiplex PCR, and its TCRdb copy is limited to in-frame clones, with some not included. The top ten hold more than 30% of the sample, which has about 22,000 clones, 84% seen once. Germline V CDR1 and CDR2: SEHNR, FQNEAQ (reference sequence). V lost 8 bases, J lost 0 bases, and 9 bases lay in between. This CDR3 has 13 residues. Sequences were derived from CD4+ or CD8+ T cells sorted from blood, sampled in a trial of the OX40 agonist ivuxolimab. The V and J genes are TRBV7-9 and TRBJ2-3; D is undetermined. This clonotype was sampled from an adult with an advanced solid tumor such as melanoma, head and neck, liver or kidney cancer. This CDR3 is CASDKPSTDTQYF. DNA of the CDR3: TGTGCCAGCGACAAGCCTAGCACAGATACGCAGTATTTT.